The 29 T cell receptor beta chains reported below all come from one sample, sequenced in a study of post-analysis software for immune sequencing data. The study, taken as a whole, reports: About five TRBV segments (TRBV5-6, TRBV5-1 and TRBV20-1 among them) occurred more frequently in patients than in controls.

The library was made from cDNA and included unique molecular identifiers. TCRdb re-called the PCR reads through MiXCR, storing one row per CDR3 protein. This sample yields about 570,000 distinct CDR3 sequences, of which approximately 34% are seen a single time; 6% belongs to the top ten. Their antigens remain unidentified. Sequencing was done on a sample of blood. The receptors come from a girl under 18 with multiple sclerosis.

This clonotype was seen many times. CDR3 residues: CSARDSGGSSYNEQFF. For the CDR3, the DNA is TGCAGTGCTAGAGATTCCGGGGGGTCGTCCTACAATGAGCAGTTCTTC. The chain has TRBV20-1 and TRBJ2-1; 7 bases are shared with TRBD2. This CDR3 contains 16 residues. Losses at the gene ends were 0 bases for V and 1 base for J; bases not matched to a gene: 6. Germline loops: CDR1 DFQATT, CDR2 SNEGSKA (reference sequence).

This clonotype appeared many times. The chain joins TRBV13 to TRBJ2-5, with D perhaps matching TRBD1 or TRBD2 (6 bases each). Trimming pared 5 bases from V and 4 bases from J, leaving 11 bases between. The V gene's germline CDR1 is PRHDT and CDR2 FYEKMQ (reference sequence). This CDR3 has 13 residues. CDR3 in amino acids: CASSPRGPETQYF. The CDR3 DNA reads TGTGCCAGCAGCCCCCGGGGGCCAGAGACCCAGTACTTC.

The J gene is TRBJ1-4, the V gene TRBV5-1; D gene uncertain. The CDR3 covers 16 residues. Germline CDR1 is SGHRS and CDR2 is YFSETQ. V lost 0 bases, J lost 1 base, and 10 bases lay in between. The DNA of the CDR3 is TGCGCCAGCAGCTTGGGAGAGGGAAGAACTAATGAAAAACTGTTTTTT. Its protein product is CASSLGEGRTNEKLFF.

The table lists this clonotype with a few counts. The chain is built from TRBV6-2 or TRBV6-3 and TRBJ2-1, with 11 bases matching TRBD2. CDR1 and CDR2 (germline): MNHEY, SVGEGT. The V gene end was trimmed by 6 bases and the J gene end by 9 bases; junction bases not matched to a gene: 10. The CDR3 has 15 amino acids. The chain's CDR3 is CASSPRTSGYIEQFF. The CDR3 DNA is TGTGCCAGCAGCCCTCGGACTAGCGGGTATATTGAGCAGTTCTTC.

The rearrangement joins TRBV5-1 to TRBJ1-6; tentatively, D is TRBD1 (5 bases). In germline, CDR1 is SGHRS, CDR2 YFSETQ. The CDR3 loop spans 13 amino acids. Trimming took off 3 bases at V and 14 bases at J, with 15 bases between the two ends. The DNA of the CDR3 is TGCGCCAGCAGCTCCCGCACAGGCCAAACCCTCCACTTT. The encoded protein is CASSSRTGQTLHF.

This clonotype was detected only a few times. This chain links TRBV6-5 with TRBJ2-3; 11 nucleotides align to TRBD2. This CDR3 contains 16 residues. V was clipped by 6 bases and J by 5 bases; unmatched bases: 10. Germline CDR1 MNHEY, CDR2 SVGAGI. The CDR3 coding sequence is TGTGCCAGCAGGCCTGTAGCGGGGGGGCAGCAAGATACGCAGTATTTT. This sequence encodes CASRPVAGGQQDTQYF.

Only a few counts were recorded for this clonotype. The V call is TRBV29-1, the J call TRBJ2-7, with 9 bases fitting TRBD1. The germline CDR1 and CDR2 sequences are SQVTM and ANQGSEA. Trimming cost V 7 bases and J 2 bases; bases outside gene matches: 6. There are 13 residues in the CDR3. The CDR3 region is CSGLGQGPYEQYF. The CDR3 coding sequence is TGCAGCGGGCTGGGACAGGGTCCCTACGAGCAGTACTTC.

For this clonotype: It may be a read error: a sequence one base away is much more abundant. The rearrangement joins TRBV9 to TRBJ2-1; a weak D match, TRBD1 (7 bases). The CDR3 runs 14 residues. Germline V gene sequence: CDR1 SGDLS, CDR2 YYNGEE. Deletions cut 4 bases from V and 13 bases from J, with 21 bases between. The CDR3 sequence: CASSTQGGKETQFF. In nucleotides, the CDR3 is TGTGCCAGCAGCACCCAGGGGGGAAAAGAGACCCAGTTCTTC.

This clonotype was seen many times. V usage is TRBV7-3 and J usage is TRBJ2-1, with D hard to call. V was shortened by 8 bases and J by 4 bases, with 12 bases between the two germline ends. The germline gives CDR1 SGHTA, CDR2 FQGTGA. The CDR3 consists of 13 residues. The CDR3 bases are TGTGCCAGCGGAACCCCCCCTTACAATGAGCAGTTCTTC. Translating it yields CASGTPPYNEQFF.

V is TRBV12-3 or TRBV12-4 and J is TRBJ2-3; TRBD1 is a possible D gene (6 bases). The CDR3 has 18 amino acids. The germline V and J ends were trimmed by 6 bases and 2 bases, with 24 bases remaining between them. The CDR3 coding sequence is TGTGCCAGCAGCCCAGGGATTGGTGGGCAGGGGTTCACAGATACGCAGTATTTT. Its translation is CASSPGIGGQGFTDTQYF.

The chain couples TRBV21-1 to TRBJ2-1; whether TRBD1, the table's D call, matches the DNA was not checked. TRBV21-1 is a pseudogene. There are 16 residues in the CDR3. For the CDR3, the DNA is TGTGCCAGCAGCAAGCCCGGCGGGGGCCGTTCAAATGAGCAGTTCTTC. Its translation: CASSKPGGGRSNEQFF.

V gene TRBV5-6 combines with J gene TRBJ1-2; D might be TRBD1 (6 bases). Between the trimmed V and J ends, which lost 0 bases and 8 bases, there was a span of 17 bases. The CDR3 loop spans 15 amino acids. Per the germline V gene, CDR1 is SGHDT and CDR2 is YYEEEE. CDR3 protein: CASSLGSRGLWGYTF. The CDR3 DNA reads as TGTGCCAGCAGCTTGGGCAGCAGGGGATTGTGGGGCTACACCTTC.

J is TRBJ1-1 and V is TRBV5-1, with D possibly being TRBD1 (6 bases). Deletions cut 0 bases from V and 1 base from J, with 16 bases between. There are 17 residues in the CDR3. From germline, CDR1 is SGHRS and CDR2 YFSETQ. The CDR3 DNA reads as TGCGCCAGCAGCTTGGGAACCACAGGGAACGCGAACACTGAAGCTTTCTTT. This translates into CASSLGTTGNANTEAFF. Filled out from reference TRBV5-1 and TRBJ1-1, the complete variable domain reads KAGVTQTPRYLIKTRGQQVTLSCSPISGHRSVSWYQQTPGQGLQFLFEYFSETQRNKGNFPGRFSGRQFSNSRSEMNVSTLELGDSALYLCASSLGTTGNANTEAFFGQGTRLTVV.

This chain uses TRBV10-3 with TRBJ2-7; D is uncertain. Germline assignment: CDR1 ENHRY and CDR2 SYGVKD. Deletions cut 3 bases from V and 1 base from J, with 4 bases between. This CDR3 is built from 12 residues. This CDR3 reads CAISDRSYEQYF. The CDR3 nucleotides are TGTGCCATCAGTGATCGGTCCTACGAGCAGTACTTC.

This chain joins TRBV4-1 and TRBJ1-6, with unresolved D. The CDR3 spans 16 residues. Trimming cost V 2 bases and J 7 bases, with 15 bases left between them. Germline CDR1 and CDR2: MGHRA and YSYEKL. CDR3 sequence: CASSQIRIDGNSPLHF. In DNA, the CDR3 is TGCGCCAGCAGCCAAATAAGGATTGACGGGAATTCACCCCTCCACTTT.

This clonotype has only a few counts. The CDR3 region is CASSPGLTLSADTQYF. CDR3 nucleotide sequence: TGTGCCAGCTCACCCGGGCTGACCCTTTCGGCAGATACGCAGTATTTT. The chain recombines TRBV18 with TRBJ2-3, with D unresolved. Trimming stripped 3 bases from V and 4 bases from J, with 17 bases between. The CDR3 extends over 16 amino acids. CDR1 KGHSH and CDR2 LQKENI come from the germline V gene. Looking up the rest from reference TRBV18 and TRBJ2-3 gives the full variable domain: NAGVMQNPRHLVRRRGQEARLRCSPMKGHSHVYWYRQLPEEGLKFMVYLQKENIIDESGMPKERFSAEFPKEGPSILRIQQVVRGDSAAYFCASSPGLTLSADTQYFGPGTRLTVL.

The chain uses TRBV5-4 and TRBJ2-7, with 8 bases that match TRBD1. The CDR3 consists of 15 residues. The V gene's germline CDR1 is SGHNT and CDR2 YYREEE (reference sequence). Unmatched junction bases numbered 11, after V lost 4 bases and J lost 5 bases. CDR3 DNA: TGTGCCAGCAGCCTAGCCGGGACAGGAATCCACGAGCAGTACTTC. This gives the protein CASSLAGTGIHEQYF.

This chain joins TRBV3-1 and TRBJ2-5; D unresolved. Per the germline V gene, CDR1 is LGHDT and CDR2 is YNNKEL (reference sequence). The CDR3 is made up of 14 amino acids. V was trimmed by 0 bases and J by 1 base, leaving 6 bases between them. The CDR3 bases are TGTGCCAGCAGCCAAGAAAAATTCCAAGAGACCCAGTACTTC. This encodes CASSQEKFQETQYF.

The chain recombines TRBV27 with TRBJ1-1; D might be TRBD1 (6 bases). Trimming removed 3 bases from V and 6 bases from J, with 11 bases in between. The CDR3 extends over 13 amino acids. The germline gives CDR1 MNHEY, CDR2 SMNVEV (reference sequence). The CDR3 nucleotides read TGTGCCAGCAGTTTGCTGGGGGCCGCTGAAGCTTTCTTT. Protein sequence: CASSLLGAAEAFF.

This chain joins TRBV7-6 and TRBJ2-7, with TRBD2 as a possible D gene (5 bases). Germline lookup yields CDR1 SGHVS and CDR2 FNYEAQ. The germline V and J ends were trimmed by 2 bases and 3 bases, with 8 bases remaining between them. The CDR3 is 13 amino acids. CDR3 in amino acids: CASSLWENYEQYF. The DNA of the CDR3 is TGTGCCAGCAGCTTATGGGAGAACTACGAGCAGTACTTC.

The gene calls are TRBV9 and TRBJ1-6; D gene ambiguous. V lost 3 bases and J 5 bases, leaving 6 bases between the germline ends. The CDR3 sequence is 13 residues long. Germline CDR1 reads SGDLS; CDR2 reads YYNGEE. CDR3 nucleotides: TGTGCCAGCAGCGGGGCAGATAATTCACCCCTCCACTTT. Residues: CASSGADNSPLHF. The full variable domain, in which reference TRBV9 and TRBJ1-6 provide the parts outside the CDR3, is DSGVTQTPKHLITATGQRVTLRCSPRSGDLSVYWYQQSLDQGLQFLIQYYNGEERAKGNILERFSAQQFPDLHSELNLSSLELGDSALYFCASSGADNSPLHFGNGTRLTVT.

The rearrangement links TRBV29-1 to TRBJ2-4, with TRBD1 matching 10 bases. Germline CDR1 SQVTM, CDR2 ANQGSEA. The J segment lost 6 bases and the V segment lost 7 bases, leaving 9 bases of the junction unmatched. This CDR3 region has 14 residues. The CDR3 nucleotides read TGCAGCGCTGGGACAGGGGTTGGCGGAAACATTCAGTACTTC. The encoded protein is CSAGTGVGGNIQYF.

V and J are TRBV5-1 and TRBJ2-3; D uncertain. This CDR3 has 17 amino acids. The germline V and J ends were trimmed by 0 bases and 0 bases, with 14 bases remaining between them. Germline CDR1 SGHRS, CDR2 YFSETQ. The CDR3 region has the DNA TGCGCCAGCAGCTTGGCCATCTCGGTACTAAGCACAGATACGCAGTATTTT. Protein product: CASSLAISVLSTDTQYF.

The V gene is TRBV4-1, the J gene TRBJ1-1; 7 positions match TRBD1. J lost 0 bases, V lost 4 bases, and 8 bases had no gene match. CDR3 length: 16 amino acids. Germline V gives CDR1 MGHRA, CDR2 YSYEKL. The CDR3 reads CASSRWTGGMNTEAFF. DNA of the CDR3: TGCGCCAGCAGCCGTTGGACAGGCGGAATGAACACTGAAGCTTTCTTT.

This clonotype was picked up a small number of times. The chain joins TRBV6-5 to TRBJ1-1; tentatively, D is TRBD1 (5 bases). Between the trimmed V and J ends, which lost 2 bases and 8 bases, there was a span of 15 bases. From germline, CDR1 is MNHEY and CDR2 SVGAGI. CDR3 length equals 14 residues. The CDR3 here is CASSYPAGDGEAFF. DNA of the CDR3: TGTGCCAGCAGTTACCCAGCCGGGGACGGGGAAGCTTTCTTT.

CDR3: CSARVGVPTGHEQYF. The CDR3 DNA follows: TGCAGTGCTAGAGTGGGGGTCCCAACGGGCCACGAGCAGTACTTC. This chain uses TRBV20-1 with TRBJ2-5; D tentatively fits TRBD1 or TRBD2 (5 bases each). Judging by the DNA end, TRBJ2-7 fits better; the J call may be wrong. The germline V gene encodes CDR1 DFQATT and CDR2 SNEGSKA (reference sequence). CDR3 length: 15 residues.

The V call is TRBV4-2, the J call TRBJ2-5; 7 bases match TRBD2. V shed 1 base, J shed 5 bases, and the junction held 13 bases outside the gene matches. The CDR3 runs to 17 residues. Germline V gives CDR1 LGHNA, CDR2 YNFKEQ. The CDR3 bases are TGTGCCAGCAGCCAAGGAGGGACTACCCACCTCGGGGAGACCCAGTACTTC. This codes for CASSQGGTTHLGETQYF.

The rearrangement joins TRBV7-2 to TRBJ1-2, with D possibly TRBD1 on 5 matching bases. The CDR3 sequence is 15 residues long. V gave up 5 bases and J gave up 5 bases, with 18 bases separating them. Germline loops: CDR1 SGHTA, CDR2 FQGNSA. CDR3 residues: CASSPSGLPRYGYTF. The CDR3 nucleotides read TGTGCCAGCAGCCCCTCGGGGCTCCCTAGGTATGGCTACACCTTC. The full variable domain, with the rest looked up from reference TRBV7-2 and TRBJ1-2, is GAGVSQSPSNKVTEKGKDVELRCDPISGHTALYWYRQSLGQGLEFLIYFQGNSAPDKSGLPSDRFSAERTGGSVSTLTIQRTQQEDSAVYLCASSPSGLPRYGYTFGSGTRLTVV.

This chain connects TRBV7-9 to TRBJ2-3; no reliable D call. The CDR3 consists of 14 residues. The germline CDR1 and CDR2 sequences are SEHNR and FQNEAQ (reference sequence). The V end was cut by 5 bases, the J end by 3 bases, with 12 bases between. The CDR3 is CASSPNPLTDTQYF. CDR3 nucleotide sequence: TGTGCCAGCAGCCCAAACCCACTGACAGATACGCAGTATTTT.